The 29 T cell receptor beta chains below come from one sample, sequenced in a study of PD-L1 blockade in urothelial cancer. TCRdb's copy holds only in-frame clones and misses some; the assay was immunoSEQ multiplex PCR. The repertoire has approximately 71,000 clones, approximately 91% of them found once; the top ten carry less than 4%. This sample comprised PBMCs, obtained around atezolizumab (anti-PD-L1) treatment. Receptor source: a man in his 60s with urothelial cancer.

This clone was counted many times. An end of the junction differs from the germline gene, which may be a read error. The chain combines TRBV11-2 with TRBJ1-4, with D possibly TRBD1 on 6 matching bases. Germline-derived CDR1 and CDR2 are SGHAT and FQNNGV. The CDR3 length is 18 residues. The CDR3: CASSLEQGKVATNEKLFF. The CDR3 DNA is TGTGCCAGCAGCCTAGAGCAGGGGAAGGTAGCAACTAATGAAAAACTGTTTTTT.

The rearrangement uses TRBV7-9 and TRBJ1-1; 7 nucleotides agree with TRBD1. The V gene's germline CDR1 is SEHNR and CDR2 FQNEAQ (reference sequence). V was pared by 5 bases and J by 0 bases, with 6 bases of the junction left unmatched. The CDR3 contains 15 residues. The CDR3: CASSERQGLNTEAFF. CDR3 bases: TGTGCCAGCAGCGAACGACAGGGTCTGAACACTGAAGCTTTCTTT. The variable domain in full, with the rest retrieved from reference TRBV7-9 and TRBJ1-1, is DTGVSQNPRHKITKRGQNVTFRCDPISEHNRLYWYRQTLGQGPEFLTYFQNEAQLEKSRLLSDRFSAERPKGSFSTLEIQRTEQGDSAMYLCASSERQGLNTEAFFGQGTRLTVV.

The chain uses TRBV10-1 and TRBJ2-5, with 7 positions matching TRBD1. The V and J ends lost 2 bases and 4 bases, in that order; junction bases with no gene match: 10. CDR1 is WNHNN and CDR2 is SYGVQD in the germline V gene (reference sequence). The CDR3 has 16 amino acids. CDR3 nucleotides: TGCGCCAGCAGTGAGGGGGCGGCAGGGGGACGAGAGACCCAGTACTTC. Its translation is CASSEGAAGGRETQYF.

This clone was seen a single time. This rearrangement joins TRBV27 to TRBJ1-2; 9 positions agree with TRBD1. Trimming cost V 3 bases and J 4 bases; bases outside gene matches: 9. The germline CDR1 and CDR2 sequences are MNHEY and SMNVEV (reference sequence). The CDR3 runs to 16 residues. CDR3 nucleotides: TGTGCCAGCAGTTTGACGGGACAGGGTAAGAGCTATGGCTACACCTTC. This translates into CASSLTGQGKSYGYTF.

This chain joins TRBV28 and TRBJ1-2; D gene uncertain. The germline V gene encodes CDR1 MDHEN and CDR2 SYDVKM. The CDR3 loop spans 11 amino acids. V gave up 4 bases and J gave up 7 bases, with 7 bases separating them. The CDR3 spells CASSSVSGYTF. The DNA of the CDR3 is TGTGCCAGCAGTTCGGTGAGTGGCTACACCTTC.

The rearrangement joins TRBV7-2 to TRBJ1-5; D may be TRBD1 (5 bases). This CDR3 has 15 amino acids. The germline gives CDR1 SGHTA, CDR2 FQGNSA. With 1 base removed from V and 0 bases from J, the gap between germline ends came to 7 bases. CDR3 bases: TGTGCCAGCAGCTTAGGACAGATTAGCAATCAGCCCCAGCATTTT. It codes for CASSLGQISNQPQHF.

V is TRBV2 and J is TRBJ2-5, with D perhaps matching TRBD2 (7 bases). The CDR3 consists of 15 residues. From germline, CDR1 is SNHLY and CDR2 FYNNEI. The V end was cut by 2 bases, the J end by 4 bases, with 14 bases between. Here the CDR3 DNA reads TGTGCCAGCAGTGAAAAGGGGGGGCCAGTAGAGACCCAGTACTTC. Protein product: CASSEKGGPVETQYF.

The J gene is TRBJ2-3, the V gene TRBV5-1; possibly TRBD2 for D (5 bases). This CDR3 region has 16 residues. Per the germline V gene, CDR1 is SGHRS and CDR2 is YFSETQ. V was shortened by 0 bases and J by 6 bases, with 17 bases between the two germline ends. The CDR3 sequence: CASSLAFGDSRDTQYF. The CDR3 nucleotides are TGCGCCAGCAGCTTGGCATTCGGGGATAGCAGGGATACGCAGTATTTT. The variable domain in full, with the rest retrieved from reference TRBV5-1 and TRBJ2-3, is KAGVTQTPRYLIKTRGQQVTLSCSPISGHRSVSWYQQTPGQGLQFLFEYFSETQRNKGNFPGRFSGRQFSNSRSEMNVSTLELGDSALYLCASSLAFGDSRDTQYFGPGTRLTVL.

This chain uses TRBV7-2 with TRBJ2-3; 7 positions agree with TRBD1. The length of the CDR3 is 14 residues. V was clipped by 2 bases and J by 4 bases; unmatched bases: 3. CDR1 SGHTA and CDR2 FQGNSA come from the germline V gene. Here the CDR3 reads CASSLRGRSDTQYF. The DNA for the CDR3 is TGTGCCAGCAGCTTAAGGGGGCGGTCAGATACGCAGTATTTT. The whole variable domain, remainder taken from reference TRBV7-2 and TRBJ2-3, is GAGVSQSPSNKVTEKGKDVELRCDPISGHTALYWYRQSLGQGLEFLIYFQGNSAPDKSGLPSDRFSAERTGGSVSTLTIQRTQQEDSAVYLCASSLRGRSDTQYFGPGTRLTVL.

As regards this clone: The same CDR3 can be traced to other DNA sequences in this sample. This chain connects TRBV28 to TRBJ1-2; TRBD1 agrees at 7 bases. CDR3 length: 13 residues. Trimming at V came to 5 bases and at J to 6 bases, leaving 6 bases not matched to a gene. From germline, CDR1 is MDHEN and CDR2 SYDVKM. The CDR3 region has the DNA TGTGCCAGCAGTCCAGACAGGGTTAATGGCTACACCTTC. Residues: CASSPDRVNGYTF.

This chain links TRBV27 with TRBJ1-1, with D possibly matching TRBD1 (6 bases). CDR3 length: 15 residues. Germline V gives CDR1 MNHEY, CDR2 SMNVEV (reference sequence). V lost 6 bases, J lost 0 bases, and 14 bases lay in between. DNA of the CDR3: TGTGCCAGCAGGCAGGGGTCTCGGGTGAACACTGAAGCTTTCTTT. Its translation is CASRQGSRVNTEAFF.

This clone was recorded a few times. V and J are TRBV7-9 and TRBJ2-7, with 9 bases identical to TRBD1. The germline CDR1 and CDR2 sequences are SEHNR and FQNEAQ (reference sequence). CDR3 length equals 17 residues. Unmatched junction bases numbered 12, after V lost 4 bases and J lost 2 bases. The CDR3 here is CASSSRPGTGSTYEQYF. The CDR3 DNA sequence: TGTGCCAGCAGCTCCCGTCCCGGGACAGGGTCCACCTACGAGCAGTACTTC.

V and J are TRBV29-1 and TRBJ2-3, with 8 bases fitting TRBD1. Germline CDR1 SQVTM, CDR2 ANQGSEA. J gave up 3 bases and V 6 bases, and 8 bases lay outside the gene matches. The CDR3 consists of 14 residues. The CDR3 sequence: CSVYGQGGTDTQYF. The CDR3 DNA sequence: TGCAGCGTATACGGACAGGGAGGTACAGATACGCAGTATTTT.

The rearrangement joins TRBV5-1 to TRBJ2-2; D gene uncertain. The CDR3 contains 13 residues. Trimming cost V 0 bases and J 3 bases, with 3 bases left between them. Germline V lookup: CDR1 SGHRS, CDR2 YFSETQ. The CDR3 spells CASSLGDTGELFF. The CDR3, as DNA: TGCGCCAGCAGCTTGGGCGACACCGGGGAGCTGTTTTTT.

The chain combines TRBV6-5 with TRBJ2-7; 10 bases match TRBD2. Unmatched junction bases numbered 7, after V lost 6 bases and J lost 2 bases. The CDR3 extends over 15 amino acids. Germline CDR1 reads MNHEY; CDR2 reads SVGAGI. In DNA form, the CDR3 reads TGTGCCAGCAGCCGGACTAGCGGAGGGGCCTACGAGCAGTACTTC. This translates into CASSRTSGGAYEQYF.

J is TRBJ2-5 and V is TRBV25-1; no clear D gene. V was cut by 4 bases and J by 2 bases, with 2 bases left in between. CDR3 length: 11 amino acids. The germline CDR1 and CDR2 sequences are MGHDK and SYGVNS. For the CDR3, the DNA is TGTGCCAGCAGTGTACAAGAGACCCAGTACTTC. Encoded protein: CASSVQETQYF.

As DNA, the CDR3 is TGTGCCAGTAGGGACCGGGACAGGTGGACCTATGGCTACACCTTC. Encoded protein: CASRDRDRWTYGYTF. The chain combines TRBV19 with TRBJ1-2; 8 bases agree with TRBD1. The CDR3 totals 15 residues. After removal of 6 bases from V and 4 bases from J, the junction contained 10 bases not matched to a gene. In germline, CDR1 is LNHDA, CDR2 SQIVND (reference sequence). Filled out from reference TRBV19 and TRBJ1-2, the complete variable domain reads DGGITQSPKYLFRKEGQNVTLSCEQNLNHDAMYWYRQDPGQGLRLIYYSQIVNDFQKGDIAEGYSVSREKKESFPLTVTSAQKNPTAFYLCASRDRDRWTYGYTFGSGTRLTVV.

The CDR3 loop is CASSAPGTSGKNEQFF. CDR3 bases: TGTGCCAGCAGCGCCCCCGGGACTAGCGGGAAAAATGAGCAGTTCTTC. The chain employs TRBV9 and TRBJ2-1; 13 bases line up with TRBD2. Trimming removed 3 bases from V and 7 bases from J; junction bases left unmatched: 7. The CDR3 extends over 16 amino acids. CDR1 and CDR2 from the germline V gene are SGDLS and YYNGEE.

The rearrangement uses TRBV5-1 and TRBJ2-5, with D perhaps matching TRBD1 (6 bases). V was pared by 0 bases and J by 4 bases, with 10 bases between. CDR1 is SGHRS and CDR2 is YFSETQ in the germline V gene. The CDR3 has 14 amino acids. The CDR3: CASSLEVGGETQYF. The CDR3 DNA is TGCGCCAGCAGCTTGGAGGTAGGGGGAGAGACCCAGTACTTC. Full variable domain (outside the CDR3, taken from reference TRBV5-1 and TRBJ2-5): KAGVTQTPRYLIKTRGQQVTLSCSPISGHRSVSWYQQTPGQGLQFLFEYFSETQRNKGNFPGRFSGRQFSNSRSEMNVSTLELGDSALYLCASSLEVGGETQYFGPGTRLLVL.

The chain employs TRBV19 and TRBJ1-2; 12 nucleotides line up with TRBD1. V shed 8 bases and J 2 bases; nucleotides not matched to a gene: 6. In germline, CDR1 is LNHDA, CDR2 SQIVND (reference sequence). The CDR3 length is 15 residues. As DNA, the CDR3 is TGTGCCAGTGGGGACAGGGGGCTGGGGAACTATGGCTACACCTTC. This translates into CASGDRGLGNYGYTF.

The gene calls are TRBV6-5 and TRBJ1-2; D gene uncertain. The CDR3 is 15 residues long. Germline V lookup: CDR1 MNHEY, CDR2 SVGAGI. Trimming shortened V by 6 bases and J by 3 bases, and 17 bases separated the two germline ends. The CDR3 sequence is CASSPPPGGHYGYTF. DNA of the CDR3: TGTGCCAGCAGCCCACCGCCAGGTGGGCACTATGGCTACACCTTC.

This clone was seen a single time. The chain recombines TRBV18 with TRBJ2-3; D possibly corresponds to TRBD2 (7 bases). The CDR3 consists of 15 residues. The ends were cut back, 5 bases at V and 3 bases at J, with 15 bases in the middle. Germline lookup yields CDR1 KGHSH and CDR2 LQKENI. The CDR3 reads CASSSRTAGTDTQYF. CDR3 sequence (DNA): TGTGCCAGCTCATCCCGGACAGCGGGAACAGATACGCAGTATTTT.

The rearrangement links TRBV2 to TRBJ2-7, with 8 bases fitting TRBD1. This CDR3 comprises 14 residues. CDR1 is SNHLY and CDR2 is FYNNEI in the germline V gene. V lost 4 bases, J lost 3 bases, and 5 bases stayed unmatched. CDR3 amino acids: CASSGPGGSYEQYF. CDR3 nucleotides: TGTGCCAGCAGTGGGCCAGGGGGCAGCTACGAGCAGTACTTC.

The rearrangement uses TRBV28 and TRBJ1-1; the match to TRBD1 covers 7 bases. This CDR3 has 18 residues. Germline CDR1 and CDR2: MDHEN and SYDVKM. V was clipped by 3 bases and J by 0 bases; unmatched bases: 13. CDR3 residues: CASSFRGQDTLMNTEAFF. The CDR3 DNA reads TGTGCCAGCAGTTTCCGCGGACAGGATACCCTCATGAACACTGAAGCTTTCTTT.

The J gene is TRBJ2-1, the V gene TRBV5-1; D possibly corresponds to TRBD2 (6 bases). The ends were cut back, 2 bases at V and 8 bases at J, with 14 bases in the middle. The CDR3 contains 14 residues. The germline V gene has CDR1 SGHRS and CDR2 YFSETQ. CDR3 residues: CASSLDIPGDEQFF. CDR3 DNA sequence: TGCGCCAGCAGCTTAGACATCCCGGGGGATGAGCAGTTCTTC.

The CDR3 reads CASSHPKRGGGNQPQHF. The CDR3 coding sequence is TGCGCCAGCAGCCACCCGAAAAGGGGCGGCGGCAATCAGCCCCAGCATTTT. This chain links TRBV4-1 with TRBJ1-5, with D perhaps matching TRBD1 (5 bases). V was cut by 3 bases and J by 2 bases, with 17 bases left in between. The CDR3 covers 17 residues. The germline gives CDR1 MGHRA, CDR2 YSYEKL.

The chain has TRBV9 and TRBJ1-6; 7 bases match TRBD1. Unmatched junction bases numbered 3, after V lost 1 base and J lost 8 bases. The CDR3 is 14 amino acids. Per the germline V gene, CDR1 is SGDLS and CDR2 is YYNGEE. This CDR3 reads CASSVTGVDSPLHF. The CDR3, as DNA: TGTGCCAGCAGCGTAACAGGGGTTGATTCACCCCTCCACTTT.

A few counts support this clone. This chain joins TRBV7-2 and TRBJ1-1; maybe TRBD1 (5 bases). Trimming left V 5 bases short and J 6 bases short, with 19 bases between. This CDR3 comprises 15 residues. Germline loops: CDR1 SGHTA, CDR2 FQGNSA. CDR3 DNA sequence: TGTGCCAGCAGCCCAGCCCAGGGATTTTATGCTGAAGCTTTCTTT. Encoded protein: CASSPAQGFYAEAFF.

The chain combines TRBV19 with TRBJ2-1; 13 positions match TRBD2. From germline, CDR1 is LNHDA and CDR2 SQIVND (reference sequence). Trimming took 7 bases from V and 10 from J; bases not matched to a gene: 10. The CDR3 has 15 amino acids. CDR3 DNA sequence: TGTGCCAGTAAGGGCACCGGGACTAGCGGGGAGGAGCAGTTCTTC. Amino acid sequence: CASKGTGTSGEEQFF.